Here is one T cell receptor (beta chain) with its context. The antigen remains unidentified. The PCR employed 60 Vbeta primers together with 13 Jbeta primers. Sequenced by immunoSEQ multiplex PCR; TCRdb stores in-frame clones only, minus some. Of 150,000 to 250,000 clones listed, over 75% were seen once; the top ten hold less than 2.5%. This record comes from a study of cytomegalovirus exposure and HLA in healthy donors. Study-wide results and limits: Cytomegalovirus association was listed for 150 to 200 TCR beta chains. Using the classifier, cytomegalovirus status was reportedly diagnosed with high specificity and sensitivity. Many donors carried some public TCRs, although rarity characterized most TCR sequences.

The CDR3 runs to 14 residues. V lost 8 bases to trimming and J lost 4 bases; unmatched junction nucleotides: 9. Germline assignment: CDR1 LNHDA and CDR2 SQIVND (reference sequence). This clonotype originated in a woman in her forties or fifties in good health and CMV-seronegative. The chain is built from TRBV19 and TRBJ2-3; TRBD2 matches 7 bases. The specimen sequenced was PBMCs. The CDR3 here is CASSLRGSADTQYF. CDR3 in DNA: TGTGCCAGTTCGCTCCGCGGGAGTGCAGATACGCAGTATTTT. Complete variable domain (other parts from reference TRBV19 and TRBJ2-3): DGGITQSPKYLFRKEGQNVTLSCEQNLNHDAMYWYRQDPGQGLRLIYYSQIVNDFQKGDIAEGYSVSREKKESFPLTVTSAQKNPTAFYLCASSLRGSADTQYFGPGTRLTVL.